This T cell receptor beta chain was found in a study of blood T cell repertoires in COVID-19. Overall study context: The study drew acute and convalescent COVID-19 samples from the United States, Italy and Spain.

V shed 4 bases and J 3 bases; nucleotides not matched to a gene: 6. The CDR3 consists of 15 residues. Germline-derived CDR1 and CDR2 are SGHNT and YENEEA. Per the study methods: The authors estimated nucleated cell counts from reference gene primer amplification. The repertoire was sequenced with immunoSEQ multiplex PCR; TCRdb's copy has only in-frame clones and lacks some. V and J calls plus clone size are reproduced from that table; the DNA served to infer D and trimming. The sample shows under 250,000 clones, around 86% of them seen only once. Before being deemed recovered, Cohort 3 donors had two negative PCRs, clearance, or symptom resolution. This clone was found once.

The genes are TRBV11-3 and TRBJ2-7; TRBD1 agrees at 10 bases. The origin of this receptor is a man aged 35 to 55 who had recovered from COVID-19. Sequencing used PBMCs or T cells enriched from blood (not recorded which). The CDR3 DNA reads TGTGCCAGCAGCTCGGGACAGGGGCCTCACTACGAGCAGTACTTC. This gives the protein CASSSGQGPHYEQYF.